This TCR beta chain came from a study of beta chain features in type 1 diabetes. Comments on this clone: Its specificity is not known.

Expressed TCRB transcripts were sequenced because the isolated RNA had all been reverse transcribed beforehand. Naive, central memory and regulatory T cell samples came to a mean of roughly 3.9 million reads. Sequencing used immunoSEQ multiplex PCR; TCRdb keeps in-frame clones, though not all of them. The sample records about 160,000 clones, 7.5% to 9.5% being singletons. Study-wide results and caveats: Sequencing the cDNA could make cells with high TCR expression show up more than they should. Any HLA type influence on TCRB rearrangement was left unresolved here.

CDR3 length: 14 residues. Germline V gene data show CDR1 as SGHRS and CDR2 as YFSETQ. V shed 1 base, J shed 5 bases, and the junction held 3 bases outside the gene matches. Input material: central memory CD4+ T cells from blood. V usage is TRBV5-1 and J usage is TRBJ2-1; 7 bases agree with TRBD2. The TCR originated in a young woman in good health. The CDR3 here is CASSLSSGHNEQFF. For the CDR3, the DNA is TGCGCCAGCAGCTTGTCTAGCGGTCACAATGAGCAGTTCTTC. Full variable domain (rest looked up from reference TRBV5-1 and TRBJ2-1): KAGVTQTPRYLIKTRGQQVTLSCSPISGHRSVSWYQQTPGQGLQFLFEYFSETQRNKGNFPGRFSGRQFSNSRSEMNVSTLELGDSALYLCASSLSSGHNEQFFGPGTRLTVL.